These T cell receptor beta chains were read from a single sample in a study of T-cell reconstitution after alpha-beta-depleted transplantation in children. TCRdb redid the calling of the PCR reads with MiXCR, one entry per CDR3 protein. The sample consists of 200,000 to 250,000 distinct CDR3 sequences, 9.7% of them appearing once. The sequencing here drew on PBMCs from the stem cell graft donor, taken from the stem cell graft. The source is a human donor who donated a stem cell graft to a child with SCID. The CDR3 runs from the conserved cysteine through the conserved F or W. D genes are given only for firm matches. For some rows the clone size is stated as once, few or many, or as a class when expanded; others skip it.

TRBD1	TRBV29-1	15	many	TRBJ1-2	CSVGTGFLGTYGYTF	TGCAGCGTTGGGACAGGCTTCTTGGGGACCTATGGCTACACCTTC
TRBD1	TRBV7-2	13	many	TRBJ1-4	CASSLGTDRKLFF	TGTGCCAGCAGCTTGGGGACAGATCGAAAACTGTTTTTT
-	TRBV7-3	13	many	TRBJ2-1	CASSSGPDNEQFF	TGTGCCAGCAGCTCGGGACCAGACAATGAGCAGTTCTTC
-	TRBV3-1	15	many	TRBJ1-1	CASSQAAGANTEAFF	TGTGCCAGCAGCCAAGCGGCGGGGGCGAACACTGAAGCTTTCTTT
TRBD1	TRBV7-3	16	many	TRBJ1-4	CASSFNHRGMNEKLFF	TGTGCCAGCAGCTTCAACCACAGGGGGATGAATGAAAAACTGTTTTTT
-	TRBV9	16	many	TRBJ2-1	CASSDSARSSYNEQFF	TGTGCCAGCAGCGATAGCGCGAGGAGCTCCTACAATGAGCAGTTCTTC
-	TRBV4-1	15	few	TRBJ1-2	CASSQDASSRYGYTF	TGCGCCAGCAGCCAAGACGCGTCCAGCCGCTATGGCTACACCTTC
-	TRBV7-9	15	many	TRBJ2-7	CASSLTGTASYEQYF	TGTGCCAGCAGCTTGACCGGGACCGCTTCCTACGAGCAGTACTTC
-	TRBV10-2	13	many	TRBJ1-5	CASSFGGHQPQHF	TGCGCCAGCAGTTTCGGGGGCCATCAGCCCCAGCATTTT
-	TRBV29-1	11	many	TRBJ1-2	CSTSKNYGYTF	TGCAGCACCTCAAAAAACTATGGCTACACCTTC
TRBD1	TRBV12-3/TRBV12-4	14	many	TRBJ1-2	CASTPGQGAYGYTF	TGTGCCAGCACGCCCGGACAGGGGGCTTATGGCTACACCTTC
TRBD1	TRBV28	15	-	TRBJ2-7	CASSSPGQGAYEQYF	TGTGCCAGCAGTTCGCCGGGACAGGGGGCCTACGAGCAGTACTTC
TRBD2	TRBV5-6	16	many	TRBJ2-5	CASSFDGLAGKETQYF	TGTGCCAGCAGCTTCGATGGACTAGCGGGGAAGGAGACCCAGTACTTC
-	TRBV12-5	14	many	TRBJ1-1	CASGLGVANTEAFF	TGTGCTAGTGGCTTGGGGGTTGCGAACACTGAAGCTTTCTTT
-	TRBV20-1	15	-	TRBJ1-4	CSAGPSDWGGEKLFF	TGCAGTGCGGGGCCGTCAGACTGGGGAGGAGAAAAACTGTTTTTT
-	TRBV11-2	13	many	TRBJ2-1	CASSLLVEAEQFF	TGTGCCAGCAGCTTGCTGGTGGAAGCTGAGCAGTTCTTC
-	TRBV5-6	13	many	TRBJ2-1	CASSLDYYNEQFF	TGTGCCAGCAGCTTAGACTACTACAATGAGCAGTTCTTC
-	TRBV4-2	13	many	TRBJ2-3	CASSQDRQDTQYF	TGTGCCAGCAGCCAAGATAGACAAGATACGCAGTATTTT
-	TRBV5-1	14	many	TRBJ1-6	CASSVPGTEGPLHF	TGCGCCAGCAGCGTACCCGGGACCGAGGGGCCCCTCCACTTT
TRBD1	TRBV5-1	14	-	TRBJ2-5	CASSLETGKETQYF	TGCGCCAGCAGCTTGGAGACAGGGAAAGAGACCCAGTACTTC
-	TRBV6-5	15	many	TRBJ1-2	CASSYSGGARDGYTF	TGTGCCAGCAGTTACTCGGGAGGAGCCCGGGATGGCTACACCTTC
TRBD2	TRBV29-1	15	many	TRBJ2-2	CSVEGLAGNTGELFF	TGCAGCGTTGAGGGCCTAGCGGGGAACACCGGGGAGCTGTTTTTT
-	TRBV2	15	many	TRBJ1-5	CASSTLRGDNQPQHF	TGTGCCAGCAGCACCTTACGGGGGGATAATCAGCCCCAGCATTTT
-	TRBV2	14	few	TRBJ1-2	CASSLQGFLYGYTF	TGTGCCAGCAGTCTTCAGGGGTTCTTATATGGCTACACCTTC
-	TRBV20-1	13	many	TRBJ2-3	CSAKTGGANTQYF	TGCAGTGCTAAGACCGGAGGAGCGAATACGCAGTATTTT
-	TRBV20-1	12	many	TRBJ1-2	CSVPGRGDGYTF	TGCAGTGTCCCTGGGAGGGGTGATGGCTACACCTTC
TRBD2	TRBV29-1	15	many	TRBJ2-1	CSVEGGLAGYNEQFF	TGCAGCGTTGAAGGGGGACTAGCGGGCTACAATGAGCAGTTCTTC
-	TRBV28	14	many	TRBJ2-7	CASSSAQGTYEQYF	TGTGCCAGCAGTTCAGCCCAGGGGACGTACGAGCAGTACTTC
-	TRBV15	15	many	TRBJ1-5	CATSRDGGIGQPQHF	TGTGCCACCAGCAGAGATGGAGGAATTGGTCAGCCCCAGCATTTT
TRBD2	TRBV9	15	many	TRBJ2-3	CASSVGGGLTDTQYF	TGTGCCAGCAGCGTAGGCGGGGGACTTACAGATACGCAGTATTTT
-	TRBV4-1	15	many	TRBJ1-5	CASSQDGWPNQPQHF	TGCGCCAGCAGCCAAGATGGTTGGCCTAATCAGCCCCAGCATTTT
-	TRBV9	13	many	TRBJ1-1	CASSVASRTEAFF	TGTGCCAGCAGCGTAGCCTCCCGAACTGAAGCTTTCTTT
TRBD1	TRBV9	15	many	TRBJ1-5	CASSRTGSTNQPQHF	TGTGCCAGCAGCCGGACAGGGTCTACCAATCAGCCCCAGCATTTT
TRBD2	TRBV7-2	16	many	TRBJ2-5	CASSLGLAGDQETQYF	TGTGCCAGCAGCTTGGGACTAGCGGGGGACCAAGAGACCCAGTACTTC
-	TRBV5-1	15	many	TRBJ2-1	CASSLEQGAYNEQFF	TGCGCCAGCAGCTTGGAACAGGGAGCATACAATGAGCAGTTCTTC
-	TRBV3-1	13	many	TRBJ1-1	CASSHLTRGAAFF	TGTGCCAGCAGCCACCTCACGAGAGGGGCAGCTTTCTTT
-	TRBV20-1	13	many	TRBJ1-2	CSAPDGRLGGYTF	TGCAGTGCTCCGGACGGGCGCCTGGGTGGCTACACCTTC
-	TRBV7-8	19	-	TRBJ2-2	CASSLGSWGPILNTGELFF	TGTGCCAGCAGCTTGGGGTCGTGGGGCCCAATACTGAACACCGGGGAGCTGTTTTTT
TRBD2	TRBV5-1	18	-	TRBJ2-1	CASTSRGLAGGRYNEQFF	TGCGCCAGCACATCTCGGGGACTAGCGGGGGGTCGTTACAATGAGCAGTTCTTC
-	TRBV20-1	13	many	TRBJ1-3	CSASTSGGNTIYF	TGCAGTGCTAGCACCTCAGGCGGAAACACCATATATTTT
-	TRBV2	12	few	TRBJ1-4	CASHIPPDSMFF	TGTGCCAGCCACATCCCACCGGACAGCATGTTTTTT